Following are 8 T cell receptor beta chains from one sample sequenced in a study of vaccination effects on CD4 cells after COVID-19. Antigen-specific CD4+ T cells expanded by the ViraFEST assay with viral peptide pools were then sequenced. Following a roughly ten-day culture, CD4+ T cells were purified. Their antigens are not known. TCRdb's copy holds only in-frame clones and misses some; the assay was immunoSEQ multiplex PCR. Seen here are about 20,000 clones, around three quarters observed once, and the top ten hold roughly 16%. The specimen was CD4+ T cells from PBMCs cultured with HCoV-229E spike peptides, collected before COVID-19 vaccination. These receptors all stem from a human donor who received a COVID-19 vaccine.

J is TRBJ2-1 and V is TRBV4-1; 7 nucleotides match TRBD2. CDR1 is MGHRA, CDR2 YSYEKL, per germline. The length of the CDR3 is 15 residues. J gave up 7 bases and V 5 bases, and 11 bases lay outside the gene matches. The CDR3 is CASSTPGRSRNEQFF. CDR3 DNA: TGCGCCAGCAGCACCCCCGGGAGGTCAAGAAATGAGCAGTTCTTC.

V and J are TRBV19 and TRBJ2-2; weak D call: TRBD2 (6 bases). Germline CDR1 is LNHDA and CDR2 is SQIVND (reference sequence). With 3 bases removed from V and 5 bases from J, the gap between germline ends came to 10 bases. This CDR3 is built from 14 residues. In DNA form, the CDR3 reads TGTGCCAGTAGTATGGGACTGCTAACCGGGGAGCTGTTTTTT. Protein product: CASSMGLLTGELFF.

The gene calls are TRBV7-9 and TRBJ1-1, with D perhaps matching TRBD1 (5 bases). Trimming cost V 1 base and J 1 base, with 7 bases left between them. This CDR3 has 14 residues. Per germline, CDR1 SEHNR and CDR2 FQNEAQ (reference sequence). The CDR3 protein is CASSLGGGNTEAFF. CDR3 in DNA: TGTGCCAGCAGCTTAGGCGGGGGGAACACTGAAGCTTTCTTT.

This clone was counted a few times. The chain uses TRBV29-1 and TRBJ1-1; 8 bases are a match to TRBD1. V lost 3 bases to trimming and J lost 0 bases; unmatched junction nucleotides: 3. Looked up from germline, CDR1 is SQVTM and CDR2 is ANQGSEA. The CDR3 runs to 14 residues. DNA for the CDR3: TGCAGCGTTGACCAGGGGGCAGTGAACACTGAAGCTTTCTTT. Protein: CSVDQGAVNTEAFF.

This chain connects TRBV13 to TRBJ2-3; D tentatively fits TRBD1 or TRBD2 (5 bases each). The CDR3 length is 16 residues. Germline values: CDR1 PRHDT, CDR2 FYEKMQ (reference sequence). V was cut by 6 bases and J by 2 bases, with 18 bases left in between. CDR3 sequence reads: CASRTLKGPHTDTQYF. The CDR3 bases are TGTGCCAGCAGGACTCTCAAGGGACCGCACACAGATACGCAGTATTTT.

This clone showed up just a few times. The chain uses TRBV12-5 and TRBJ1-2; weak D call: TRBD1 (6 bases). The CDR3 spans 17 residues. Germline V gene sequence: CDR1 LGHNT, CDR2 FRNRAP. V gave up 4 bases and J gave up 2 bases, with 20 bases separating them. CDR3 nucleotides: TGTGCTAGTGGTTATCGGGACATGGGAAGGTCGAACTATGGCTACACCTTC. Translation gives CASGYRDMGRSNYGYTF.

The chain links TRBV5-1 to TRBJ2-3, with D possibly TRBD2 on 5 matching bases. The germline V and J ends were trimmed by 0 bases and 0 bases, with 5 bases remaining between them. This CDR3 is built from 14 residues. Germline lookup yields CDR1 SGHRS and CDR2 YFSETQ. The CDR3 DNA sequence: TGCGCCAGCAGCTTGGCGGGGAGCACAGATACGCAGTATTTT. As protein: CASSLAGSTDTQYF.

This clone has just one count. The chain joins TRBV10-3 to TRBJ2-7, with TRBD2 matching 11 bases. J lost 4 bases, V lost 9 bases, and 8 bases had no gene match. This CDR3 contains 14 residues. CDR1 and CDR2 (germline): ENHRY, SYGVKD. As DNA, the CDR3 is TGTGCCATAGCAACTAGCGGGAGTAGGTACGAGCAGTACTTC. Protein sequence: CAIATSGSRYEQYF.